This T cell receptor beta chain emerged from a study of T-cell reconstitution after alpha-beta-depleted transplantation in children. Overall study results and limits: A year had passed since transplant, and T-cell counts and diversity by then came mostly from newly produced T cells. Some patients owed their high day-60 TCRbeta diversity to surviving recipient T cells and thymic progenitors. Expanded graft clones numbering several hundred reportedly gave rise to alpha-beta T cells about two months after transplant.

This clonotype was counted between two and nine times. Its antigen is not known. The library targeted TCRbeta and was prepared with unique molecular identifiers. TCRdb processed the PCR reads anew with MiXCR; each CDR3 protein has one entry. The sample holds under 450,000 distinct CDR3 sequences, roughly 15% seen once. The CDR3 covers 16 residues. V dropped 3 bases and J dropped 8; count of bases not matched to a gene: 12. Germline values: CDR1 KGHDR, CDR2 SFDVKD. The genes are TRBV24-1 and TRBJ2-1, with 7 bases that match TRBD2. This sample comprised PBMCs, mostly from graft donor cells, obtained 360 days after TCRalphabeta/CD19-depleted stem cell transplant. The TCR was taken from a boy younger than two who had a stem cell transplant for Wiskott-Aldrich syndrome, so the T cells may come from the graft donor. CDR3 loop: CATSDQRGYPFYEQFF. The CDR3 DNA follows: TGTGCCACCAGTGATCAGCGGGGTTACCCTTTCTATGAGCAGTTCTTC.